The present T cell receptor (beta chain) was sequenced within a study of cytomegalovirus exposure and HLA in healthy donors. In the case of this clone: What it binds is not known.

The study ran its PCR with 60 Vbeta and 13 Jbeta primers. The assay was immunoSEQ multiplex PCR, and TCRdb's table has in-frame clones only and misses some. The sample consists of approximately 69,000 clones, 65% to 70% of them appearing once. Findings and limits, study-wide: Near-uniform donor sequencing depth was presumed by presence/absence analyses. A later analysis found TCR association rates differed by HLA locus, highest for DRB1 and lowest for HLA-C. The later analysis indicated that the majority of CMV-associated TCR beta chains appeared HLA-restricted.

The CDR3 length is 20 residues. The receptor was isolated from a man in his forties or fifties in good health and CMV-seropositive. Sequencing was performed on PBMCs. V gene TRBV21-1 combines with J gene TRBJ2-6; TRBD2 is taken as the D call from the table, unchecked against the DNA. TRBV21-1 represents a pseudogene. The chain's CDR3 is CASSKGKDFLPHSGANVLTF. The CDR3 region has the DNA TGTGCCAGCAGCAAGGGGAAGGACTTCCTACCCCACTCTGGGGCCAACGTCCTGACTTTC.